The rows below give T cell receptor beta chains drawn from one sample of a study of identifying expanded T cells in peripheral blood. Method: immunoSEQ multiplex PCR; TCRdb's copy keeps in-frame clones and lacks some. The table shows under 150,000 clones, with approximately 80% occurring only once. The sequencing input was blood. The receptor set was obtained from a person aged 18-70 years in good health. Both conserved end residues are part of each CDR3. The D gene is left open where the match is weak. Size tells how often a clone was seen (once, few, many) or the class of an expanded clone, and some rows leave it out.

cdr3_nt cdr3_aa j_call d_call clone_size v_call
TGTGCCAGCACGGGAGGACAAACCTACGAGCAGTACTTC CASTGGQTYEQYF TRBJ2-7 TRBD2 few TRBV2
TGTGCCAGCAGCTTATATGTTGGGTACGAGCAGTACTTC CASSLYVGYEQYF TRBJ2-7 - - TRBV7-6
TGTGCCAGCAGCTCGAACAGGAACACTGAAGCTTTCTTT CASSSNRNTEAFF TRBJ1-1 - - TRBV7-2
TGTGCCAGCAGCAGGGGGACCACTGAAGCTTTCTTT CASSRGTTEAFF TRBJ1-1 - - TRBV7-6
TGTGCCAGCAGCTTAGATCCAGCGACTAACTATGGCTACACCTTC CASSLDPATNYGYTF TRBJ1-2 - once TRBV11-2
TGTGCCAGCAGCCTAAACACTGAAGCTTTCTTT CASSLNTEAFF TRBJ1-1 - - TRBV11-2
TGTGCCAGCAGTTCAGGGGTCGGAAACACCATATATTTT CASSSGVGNTIYF TRBJ1-3 - - TRBV6-5
TGTGCCACCAGCAGAGGCCTAGGACAGGTTCAAGAGACCCAGTACTTC CATSRGLGQVQETQYF TRBJ2-5 TRBD1 - TRBV15
TGTGCCAGCAGCTTAGGCTACGTGGGGTACGAGCAGTACTTC CASSLGYVGYEQYF TRBJ2-7 - - TRBV11-2
TGTGCCAGCAGCCCTCGTTGGGCCGGCGAGCAGTACTTC CASSPRWAGEQYF TRBJ2-7 - - TRBV7-9
TGTGCCTGGAGTGTACGGGTGGACACTGAAGCTTTCTTT CAWSVRVDTEAFF TRBJ1-1 - - TRBV30
TGTGCCTGGAGTGTAGGCGGGGGGCCCTACGAGCAGTACTTC CAWSVGGGPYEQYF TRBJ2-7 TRBD2 - TRBV30
TGCGCCAGCAGCCCACGGACAGGGCAAGAGACCCAGTACTTC CASSPRTGQETQYF TRBJ2-5 TRBD1 - TRBV5-1
TGTGCCAGTAGAGAACAGGGTAGTGGCAATCAGCCCCAGCATTTT CASREQGSGNQPQHF TRBJ1-5 - - TRBV19
TGTGCCAGCTCACAGGAGGGGGCCACGACTGAAGCTTTCTTT CASSQEGATTEAFF TRBJ1-1 TRBD1 - TRBV18
TGTGCCAGCAGCTTCCACAGGGGGAACACCGGGGAGCTGTTTTTT CASSFHRGNTGELFF TRBJ2-2 TRBD1 - TRBV7-2
TGTGCCAGCAGCCTTAGCGGGGGGGCTTGGAATGAGCAGTTCTTC CASSLSGGAWNEQFF TRBJ2-1 TRBD2 - TRBV7-3
TGCAGCGTTTACGGGGACGGCATCCAAGAGACCCAGTACTTC CSVYGDGIQETQYF TRBJ2-5 - - TRBV29-1
TGTGCCAGCAGTGGACTAGCGGGGGACACCGGGGAGCTGTTTTTT CASSGLAGDTGELFF TRBJ2-2 TRBD2 few TRBV6-1
TGTGCCAGCAGATCAGGGGTCACTGGAAACACCATATATTTT CASRSGVTGNTIYF TRBJ1-3 - - TRBV6-5
TGTGCCTGGAGTGGAGGTCCCACGGAAACCTTC CAWSGGPTETF TRBJ1-2 - - TRBV30
TGTGCCAGCACCCAGACAGGGTCATATGGCTACACCTTC CASTQTGSYGYTF TRBJ1-2 TRBD1 once TRBV14
TGTGCCATCCCGACAGGGGTCACTGAAAAACTGTTTTTT CAIPTGVTEKLFF TRBJ1-4 TRBD1 - TRBV7-9
TGTGCCAGCAGCGTCGACAGGGACGCAATTAATGAAAAACTGTTTTTT CASSVDRDAINEKLFF TRBJ1-4 TRBD1 - TRBV9
TGCGCCAGCAGCAACCCGACGGAGAGCTCCTACAATGAGCAGTTCTTC CASSNPTESSYNEQFF TRBJ2-1 - - TRBV4-1
TGTGCCAGCAGCCCAGGGACTAGCACAGATACGCAGTATTTT CASSPGTSTDTQYF TRBJ2-3 - - TRBV7-3
TGTGCCAGTAGTACCGCCCCTATACAGGGTTATTATGGCAATCAGCCCCAGCATTTT CASSTAPIQGYYGNQPQHF TRBJ1-5 - - TRBV19
TGCGCCAGCAGCCAAGTCCCCGGGGAATTCACCGGGGAGCTGTTTTTT CASSQVPGEFTGELFF TRBJ2-2 - - TRBV4-1
TGTGCCAGTAGGATTGGCAGGGCCGAGGGCTACACCTTC CASRIGRAEGYTF TRBJ1-2 - once TRBV19
TGTGCCAGCAGTTCTGGGGGCTTGAATGAAAAACTGTTTTTT CASSSGGLNEKLFF TRBJ1-4 - once TRBV6-6
TGTGCCAGTAGTGGGCAGACAACTAATGAAAAACTGTTTTTT CASSGQTTNEKLFF TRBJ1-4 - - TRBV19
TGCGCCAGCAGCTTGGCCGAGCAGTACTTC CASSLAEQYF TRBJ2-7 - - TRBV5-1
TGTGCCAGCAGATCTTTGCTGCACACCCCGGCCAACGTCCTGACTTTC CASRSLLHTPANVLTF TRBJ2-6 - - TRBV27
TGCGCCAGCAGCCATCCCGGACAGGGGGTAACCTACACCTTC CASSHPGQGVTYTF TRBJ1-2 TRBD1 - TRBV4-1
TGTGCCAGCAGCTCAGTAGGGGGCAGTGGAAACACCATATATTTT CASSSVGGSGNTIYF TRBJ1-3 TRBD1 - TRBV7-2
TGCAGTGCTAGTGCCGACAGGGAAGCTTTCTTT CSASADREAFF TRBJ1-1 - - TRBV20-1
TGTGCCAGTAGTATAGGGGGGAACTACGAGCAGTACTTC CASSIGGNYEQYF TRBJ2-7 - - TRBV19
TGTGCCTGGAGTGGAGGGTTTTATGGCTACACCTTC CAWSGGFYGYTF TRBJ1-2 - - TRBV30
TGTGCCAGCGGGAAGGACAGCTATAATTCACCCCTCCACTTT CASGKDSYNSPLHF TRBJ1-6 - - TRBV6-6
TGTGCCAGCAGCTTGCCGGGACAGCACTATGGCTACACCTTC CASSLPGQHYGYTF TRBJ1-2 TRBD1 - TRBV5-4
TGTGCCAGCAGCCTGGGGCGGGGAGACGCCTTATATGGCTACACCTTC CASSLGRGDALYGYTF TRBJ1-2 - few TRBV7-9
TGTGCCAGCAGTCCCCGCCCAGCGGAAGCTTTCTTT CASSPRPAEAFF TRBJ1-1 - - TRBV5-4
TGTGCCAGCAGTTACGACAGGGGCAATGAGCAGTTCTTC CASSYDRGNEQFF TRBJ2-1 TRBD1 - TRBV6-5
TGCGTCAGCAGCCAGGCCTGGGGACAGAACTATGGCTACACCTTC CVSSQAWGQNYGYTF TRBJ1-2 TRBD1 once TRBV4-3
TGCGCCAGCAGCTTGCTTTCTGCGGGAGCCTACAATGAGCAGTTCTTC CASSLLSAGAYNEQFF TRBJ2-1 TRBD2 - TRBV5-1
TGTGCCAGCTCACCCCTGATCACAGATACGCAGTATTTT CASSPLITDTQYF TRBJ2-3 - - TRBV18
TGCGCCAGCAGCCGGCTGACCGGGCCCTTTCCTAACCAAGAGACCCAGTACTTC CASSRLTGPFPNQETQYF TRBJ2-5 - - TRBV4-1
TGTGCCAGCAGCTTAAGCGGGGGATTCAATGAGCAGTTCTTC CASSLSGGFNEQFF TRBJ2-1 TRBD2 - TRBV7-3
TGTGCCAGCAGTTTATGGGGGACAGGGAAACGCGAGCAGTACTTC CASSLWGTGKREQYF TRBJ2-7 TRBD1 - TRBV28
TGTGCCAGCACTTCGCAACAGGGGAACACTGAAGCTTTCTTT CASTSQQGNTEAFF TRBJ1-1 - - TRBV7-9
TGTGCCAGCAGCTTCTCCGGGGAAAATGAGCAGTTCTTC CASSFSGENEQFF TRBJ2-1 - - TRBV11-3